These 25 T cell receptor beta chains share one sample of origin, sequenced in a study of cytomegalovirus exposure and HLA in healthy donors. PCR employed 60 Vbeta and 13 Jbeta primers. Assay: immunoSEQ multiplex PCR; the TCRdb copy retains only in-frame clones and omits some. The sample has just over 150,000 clones; about 76% are singletons. What was sequenced was PBMCs. All receptors derive from a female donor in good health and CMV-seronegative.

This chain uses TRBV6-1 with TRBJ1-1; D is perhaps TRBD1 (5 bases). The germline V gene has CDR1 MNHNS and CDR2 SASEGT. The CDR3 sequence is 14 residues long. V was pared by 8 bases and J by 1 base, with 14 bases between. The CDR3 loop reads CASLRNGANTEAFF. The DNA for the CDR3 is TGTGCCAGCTTACGAAATGGGGCGAACACTGAAGCTTTCTTT.

This clone has a handful of counts. The chain links TRBV5-1 to TRBJ2-4; D remains unclear. V was shortened by 4 bases and J by 0 bases, with 8 bases between the two germline ends. CDR1 and CDR2 (germline): SGHRS, YFSETQ. The CDR3 is 14 residues long. CDR3 protein: CASSASVAKNIQYF. CDR3 nucleotide sequence: TGCGCCAGCAGCGCGAGTGTAGCCAAAAACATTCAGTACTTC.

The chain couples TRBV5-1 to TRBJ2-1; 14 nucleotides align to TRBD2. Germline V gene data show CDR1 as SGHRS and CDR2 as YFSETQ. Losses at the gene ends were 2 bases for V and 8 bases for J; bases not matched to a gene: 3. The CDR3 loop spans 15 amino acids. The CDR3, as DNA: TGCGCCAGCAGCTTCGGGACTAGCGGGGGTGATGAGCAGTTCTTC. Translation: CASSFGTSGGDEQFF. Variable domain in full (rest from reference TRBV5-1 and TRBJ2-1): KAGVTQTPRYLIKTRGQQVTLSCSPISGHRSVSWYQQTPGQGLQFLFEYFSETQRNKGNFPGRFSGRQFSNSRSEMNVSTLELGDSALYLCASSFGTSGGDEQFFGPGTRLTVL.

This rearrangement joins TRBV18 to TRBJ1-2, with D unclear. V shed 3 bases and J shed 2 bases, with 7 bases lying between them. From germline, CDR1 is KGHSH and CDR2 LQKENI. This CDR3 spans 13 amino acids. For the CDR3, the DNA is TGTGCCAGCTCACCCGGGAGCAACTATGGCTACACCTTC. This codes for CASSPGSNYGYTF.

V is TRBV10-1 and J is TRBJ2-3, with TRBD1 as a possible D gene (6 bases). V shed 6 bases and J shed 5 bases, with 18 bases lying between them. The CDR3 loop spans 15 amino acids. Germline CDR1 WNHNN, CDR2 SYGVQD (reference sequence). The CDR3 protein is CASSPRQELRDTQYF. The DNA of the CDR3 is TGCGCCAGCAGCCCTAGACAGGAACTGAGAGATACGCAGTATTTT.

The chain uses TRBV7-9 and TRBJ1-2, with TRBD1 identical over 9 bases. CDR3 size: 15 residues. V was pared by 4 bases and J by 3 bases, with 6 bases of the junction left unmatched. CDR1 and CDR2 (germline): SEHNR, FQNEAQ (reference sequence). CDR3 sequence reads: CASSSWDRAYYGYTF. The CDR3 nucleotides read TGTGCCAGCAGCTCCTGGGACAGGGCTTACTATGGCTACACCTTC.

This chain links TRBV18 with TRBJ2-7; the D gene is possibly TRBD1 (7 bases). Germline V gene lookup returns CDR1 KGHSH and CDR2 LQKENI. V lost 3 bases and J 6 bases, leaving 18 bases between the germline ends. The CDR3 extends over 15 amino acids. The chain's CDR3 is CASSPPQGGLGEQYF. Written as DNA, the CDR3 is TGTGCCAGCTCACCGCCTCAGGGGGGCTTAGGCGAGCAGTACTTC.

This clone was seen just once. The V and J genes are TRBV27 and TRBJ1-5, with D unresolved. CDR3 length: 14 amino acids. Deletions cut 4 bases from V and 0 bases from J, with 7 bases between. The germline V gene has CDR1 MNHEY and CDR2 SMNVEV (reference sequence). The CDR3 DNA reads TGTGCCAGCAGTTCACCAGGTAGCAATCAGCCCCAGCATTTT. It specifies CASSSPGSNQPQHF.

The chain carries TRBV19 and TRBJ1-1, with D unclear. The CDR3 totals 12 residues. Germline CDR1 and CDR2: LNHDA and SQIVND (reference sequence). Trimming took 3 bases from V and 5 from J, leaving 7 bases between them. CDR3 loop: CASSMLRTEAFF. The CDR3 DNA reads TGTGCCAGTAGTATGCTGAGGACTGAAGCTTTCTTT.

This rearrangement joins TRBV2 to TRBJ2-7; 7 positions match TRBD2. The V and J ends lost 4 bases and 5 bases, in that order; junction bases with no gene match: 8. In germline, CDR1 is SNHLY, CDR2 FYNNEI. CDR3 length: 14 residues. CDR3 coding DNA: TGTGCCAGCAGTGGTGGGGGGGGTTTCGACGAGCAGTACTTC. Translating it yields CASSGGGGFDEQYF.

The chain employs TRBV5-1 and TRBJ2-7; TRBD2 matches 11 bases. The germline gives CDR1 SGHRS, CDR2 YFSETQ. With 4 bases clipped from V and 6 bases from J, the junction kept 6 bases outside the gene matches. CDR3 length: 14 residues. As DNA, the CDR3 is TGCGCCAGCAGCGCCACTAGCGGGAGTGTCGAGCAGTACTTC. It yields the protein CASSATSGSVEQYF.

This clone was seen a single time. The chain combines TRBV11-2 with TRBJ2-7; 9 bases are a match to TRBD2. V trimming: 0 bases; J trimming: 6 bases; junction bases outside the gene matches: 9. The length of the CDR3 is 16 residues. From germline, CDR1 is SGHAT and CDR2 FQNNGV. The CDR3 loop reads CASSLEWSSGIREQYF. The CDR3 region has the DNA TGTGCCAGCAGCTTAGAATGGTCTAGCGGGATTCGCGAGCAGTACTTC.

The chain carries TRBV7-9 and TRBJ2-5, with 14 bases that match TRBD2. V lost 4 bases to trimming and J lost 5 bases; unmatched junction nucleotides: 9. Germline V gene sequence: CDR1 SEHNR, CDR2 FQNEAQ (reference sequence). The CDR3 runs 17 residues. The chain's CDR3 is CASSWGLAGARRETQYF. The CDR3 bases are TGTGCCAGCAGCTGGGGACTAGCGGGGGCTCGACGGGAGACCCAGTACTTC. Full variable domain (outside the CDR3, taken from reference TRBV7-9 and TRBJ2-5): DTGVSQNPRHKITKRGQNVTFRCDPISEHNRLYWYRQTLGQGPEFLTYFQNEAQLEKSRLLSDRFSAERPKGSFSTLEIQRTEQGDSAMYLCASSWGLAGARRETQYFGPGTRLLVL.

This rearrangement joins TRBV6-5 to TRBJ2-2; 9 positions agree with TRBD2. The CDR3 runs to 15 residues. Germline CDR1 and CDR2: MNHEY and SVGAGI. The V and J ends lost 8 bases and 6 bases, in that order; junction bases with no gene match: 10. CDR3 DNA sequence: TGTGCCAGCGGGTCATTAGCGGGAGCCTCCGGGGAGCTGTTTTTT. Its translation: CASGSLAGASGELFF.

This rearrangement joins TRBV5-5 to TRBJ1-1; 9 bases map to TRBD1. Germline V gives CDR1 SGHKS, CDR2 YYEKEE (reference sequence). The CDR3 sequence is 14 residues long. Trimming at V came to 3 bases and at J to 1 base, leaving 1 base not matched to a gene. CDR3 nucleotide sequence: TGTGCCAGCAGCTGGGACAGGGCGAACACTGAAGCTTTCTTT. Protein: CASSWDRANTEAFF.

V usage is TRBV10-1 and J usage is TRBJ2-7; TRBD1 might be the D (5 bases). CDR3 length equals 14 residues. The V gene's germline CDR1 is WNHNN and CDR2 SYGVQD (reference sequence). The V gene lost 6 bases and the J gene lost 6 bases, with 18 bases spanning the gap. The CDR3 protein is CASSPSARGSEQYF. The CDR3 nucleotides read TGCGCCAGCAGCCCTAGTGCTAGGGGCTCCGAGCAGTACTTC.

The gene calls are TRBV7-9 and TRBJ2-1; TRBD2 matches at 8 bases. Germline V gives CDR1 SEHNR, CDR2 FQNEAQ (reference sequence). The CDR3 runs 16 residues. Trimming removed 1 base from V and 8 bases from J; junction bases left unmatched: 10. CDR3 loop: CASSLVLRGGLDEQFF. The CDR3 nucleotides read TGTGCCAGCAGCTTAGTACTCCGGGGGGGCCTCGATGAGCAGTTCTTC. Full variable domain (missing parts from reference TRBV7-9 and TRBJ2-1): DTGVSQNPRHKITKRGQNVTFRCDPISEHNRLYWYRQTLGQGPEFLTYFQNEAQLEKSRLLSDRFSAERPKGSFSTLEIQRTEQGDSAMYLCASSLVLRGGLDEQFFGPGTRLTVL.

The chain has TRBV5-1 and TRBJ1-2; TRBD1 might be the D (6 bases). V was shortened by 2 bases and J by 8 bases, with 13 bases between the two germline ends. This CDR3 is 13 amino acids long. The germline V gene encodes CDR1 SGHRS and CDR2 YFSETQ. CDR3 protein: CASSFRQATGYTF. The CDR3 DNA sequence: TGCGCCAGCAGCTTCCGACAGGCGACGGGCTACACCTTC.

This clone was seen a handful of times. The chain couples TRBV9 to TRBJ2-7, with D tentatively TRBD1 (7 bases). Trimming removed 4 bases at V and 3 bases at J, with 17 bases between. Germline CDR1 reads SGDLS; CDR2 reads YYNGEE. This CDR3 spans 15 amino acids. This CDR3 reads CASSLEGGQSYEQYF. DNA of the CDR3: TGTGCCAGCAGCCTAGAGGGGGGACAGAGCTACGAGCAGTACTTC. Full variable domain (rest looked up from reference TRBV9 and TRBJ2-7): DSGVTQTPKHLITATGQRVTLRCSPRSGDLSVYWYQQSLDQGLQFLIQYYNGEERAKGNILERFSAQQFPDLHSELNLSSLELGDSALYFCASSLEGGQSYEQYFGPGTRLTVT.

V usage is TRBV11-2 and J usage is TRBJ2-5; 8 nucleotides line up with TRBD2. V was pared by 1 base and J by 3 bases, with 4 bases of the junction left unmatched. The CDR3 loop spans 15 amino acids. CDR1 is SGHAT, CDR2 FQNNGV, per germline. The CDR3, as DNA: TGTGCCAGCAGCTTAGGGTCGGGGGGGAAAGAGACCCAGTACTTC. Translation gives CASSLGSGGKETQYF.

This sequence joins TRBV5-1 and TRBJ1-1; 7 bases match TRBD1. There are 20 residues in the CDR3. Trimming took 4 bases from V and 3 from J; bases not matched to a gene: 24. In germline, CDR1 is SGHRS, CDR2 YFSETQ. CDR3 protein: CASSGFRPGQNTAGYTEAFF. The CDR3 bases are TGCGCCAGCAGCGGGTTTCGGCCGGGACAGAACACGGCGGGGTACACTGAAGCTTTCTTT.

The V gene is TRBV6-6, the J gene TRBJ2-2; 9 nucleotides line up with TRBD2. The CDR3 totals 14 residues. Germline values: CDR1 MNHNY, CDR2 SVGAGI (reference sequence). The V and J ends lost 5 bases and 7 bases, in that order; junction bases with no gene match: 5. In DNA, the CDR3 is TGTGCCAGCAGTAGCGGGGGGTCCCACGGGGAGCTGTTTTTT. Protein sequence: CASSSGGSHGELFF.

The rearrangement links TRBV7-3 to TRBJ1-2; 8 bases match TRBD1. CDR1 and CDR2 from the germline V gene are SGHTA and FQGTGA. Trimming took 4 bases from V and 8 from J; bases not matched to a gene: 6. This CDR3 contains 13 residues. The chain's CDR3 is CASSSGQGLGYTF. The CDR3, as DNA: TGTGCCAGCAGCTCCGGACAGGGATTAGGCTACACCTTC.

In its sample, this clone was seen once. This rearrangement joins TRBV11-2 to TRBJ2-7, with a weak D call TRBD1 (6 bases). Between the trimmed V and J ends, which lost 5 bases and 4 bases, there was a span of 21 bases. The CDR3 extends over 16 amino acids. CDR1 and CDR2 from the germline V gene are SGHAT and FQNNGV. The CDR3 region has the DNA TGTGCCAGCAGCGCGTGGGACAAGGGACCCCCTTACGAGCAGTACTTC. Translating gives CASSAWDKGPPYEQYF.

The V gene is TRBV10-3, the J gene TRBJ2-3, with 7 bases lining up with TRBD2. Germline V gene sequence: CDR1 ENHRY, CDR2 SYGVKD. CDR3 length: 14 amino acids. With 10 bases clipped from V and 4 bases from J, the junction kept 11 bases outside the gene matches. CDR3 in DNA: TGTGCCACACAGAGGGCGGGGGAGGCAGATACGCAGTATTTT. This sequence encodes CATQRAGEADTQYF.